This T cell receptor beta chain was captured in a study of T-cell reconstitution after alpha-beta-depleted transplantation in children. The CDR3 loop spans 16 amino acids. From germline, CDR1 is SGHRS and CDR2 YFSETQ. J lost 5 bases, V lost 4 bases, and 10 bases had no gene match. Study-level results: Two months or so post-transplant, alpha-beta T cells reportedly derived from several hundred expanded graft clones. Newly generated T cells supplied most T-cell counts and diversity one year post-transplant.

In the case of this clonotype: Its antigen is not known.

Unique molecular identifiers were used in preparing the TCRbeta library. TCRdb re-called the PCR reads with MiXCR, one entry per CDR3 protein. The data hold about 1,000,000 distinct CDR3 sequences, with less than 30% observed a single time. This receptor was identified in a boy under three years old who had a stem cell transplant for SCID, so the T cells may come from the graft donor. Material: PBMCs, mostly from graft donor cells, obtained 360 days after TCRalphabeta/CD19-depleted stem cell transplant. The rearrangement links TRBV5-1 to TRBJ2-3; TRBD2 matches 10 bases. The CDR3 DNA reads TGCGCCAGCAGCACCAGCGGGGGGGCCAGCGGAGATACGCAGTATTTT. Its protein is CASSTSGGASGDTQYF.